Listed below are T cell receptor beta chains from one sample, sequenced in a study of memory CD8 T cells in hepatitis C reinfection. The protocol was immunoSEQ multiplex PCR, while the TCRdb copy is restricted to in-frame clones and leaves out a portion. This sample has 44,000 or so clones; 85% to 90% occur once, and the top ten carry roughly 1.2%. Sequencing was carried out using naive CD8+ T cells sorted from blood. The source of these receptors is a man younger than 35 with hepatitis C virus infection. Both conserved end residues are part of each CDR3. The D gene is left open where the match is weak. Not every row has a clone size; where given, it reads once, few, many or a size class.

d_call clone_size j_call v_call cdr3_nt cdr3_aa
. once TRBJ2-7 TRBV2 TGTGCCAGCATGGGCTACGAGCAGTACTTC CASMGYEQYF
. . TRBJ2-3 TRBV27 TGTGCCAGCAGCCCTGTGTGGGGGGTTGCAGATACGCAGTATTTT CASSPVWGVADTQYF
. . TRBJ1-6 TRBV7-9 TGTGCCAGCAGCTTTGGGCAGGGCAGCTCACCCCTCCACTTT CASSFGQGSSPLHF
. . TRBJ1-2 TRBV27 TGTGCCAGCAGTTTAACTTTCCGGCGGGAGAAAAAGTCCTATCGCTACACCTTC CASSLTFRREKKSYRYTF
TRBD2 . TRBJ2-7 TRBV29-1 TGCAGCGTTGAAGGGACTAGTGCGTACGAGCAGTACTTC CSVEGTSAYEQYF
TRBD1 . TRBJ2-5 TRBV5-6 TGTGCCAGCAGCTTGGCCTGGACAGGGTTGGAGACCCAGTACTTC CASSLAWTGLETQYF
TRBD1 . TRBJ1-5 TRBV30 TGTGCCTGGAGCGTCGGGACAGCGAGCAATCAGCCCCAGCATTTT CAWSVGTASNQPQHF
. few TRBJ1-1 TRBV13 TGTGCCAGCAGCTTCTACAGGGCGAACACTGAAGCTTTCTTT CASSFYRANTEAFF
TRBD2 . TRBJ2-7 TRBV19 TGTGCCAGTAGTATAGCGGGAGGGCCCAACGAGCAGTACTTC CASSIAGGPNEQYF
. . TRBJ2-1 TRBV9 TGTGCCAGCAGCATACAGGACAATGAGCAGTTCTTC CASSIQDNEQFF
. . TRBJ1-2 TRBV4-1 TGCGCCAGCAGCCAAGATCGCATTGGCCTTAACTATGGCTACACCTTC CASSQDRIGLNYGYTF
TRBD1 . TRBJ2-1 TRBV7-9 TGTGCCAGCAGGGTAGAGACAGGGGATCCCTACAATGAGCAGTTCTTC CASRVETGDPYNEQFF
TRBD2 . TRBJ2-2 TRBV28 TGTGCCAGCAGTTTATTTTCTCTAGCGGGAGGGCAAAACACCGGGGAGCTGTTTTTT CASSLFSLAGGQNTGELFF
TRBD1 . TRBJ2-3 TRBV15 TGTGCCACCAGCGACCGGGACAGGGGCTCAGGTACAGATACGCAGTATTTT CATSDRDRGSGTDTQYF
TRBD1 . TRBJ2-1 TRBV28 TGTGCCAGCAGCCTTCGGGACAGGACATTGAATGAGCAGTTCTTC CASSLRDRTLNEQFF
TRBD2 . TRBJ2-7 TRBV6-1 TGTGCCAGCGGCAGCGGGACCGTCTCCTACGAGCAGTACTTC CASGSGTVSYEQYF
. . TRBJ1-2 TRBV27 TGTGCCAGCGGCCTCCAGGCCCACTATGGCTACACCTTC CASGLQAHYGYTF
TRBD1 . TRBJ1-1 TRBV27 TGTGCCAGCAGTTTACGGGGACAGGGTGTTTTCCCGAACACTGAAGCTTTCTTT CASSLRGQGVFPNTEAFF
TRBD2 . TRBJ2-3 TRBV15 TGTGCCACCAGCAGTTTTAGCGGGTCTAGCACAGATACGCAGTATTTT CATSSFSGSSTDTQYF
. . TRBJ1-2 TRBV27 TGTGCCAGCAGTTCCCTCCTTAGTTACTATGGCTACACCTTC CASSSLLSYYGYTF
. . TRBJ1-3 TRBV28 TGTGCCAGCAGTTTCGGGGGGAACACCATATATTTT CASSFGGNTIYF
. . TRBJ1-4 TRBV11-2 TGTGCCAGCAGCTTAGGAGGGGGGACCCTCCCGGGAGGTGAAAAACTGTTTTTT CASSLGGGTLPGGEKLFF
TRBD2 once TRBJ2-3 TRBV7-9 TGTGCCAGCAGCCCAGGTAGCGGGGGGCCCACAGATACGCAGTATTTT CASSPGSGGPTDTQYF
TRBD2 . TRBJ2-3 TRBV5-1 TGCGCCAGCAGCTTGGGACTAGCGGGGGGGACAGATACGCAGTATTTT CASSLGLAGGTDTQYF
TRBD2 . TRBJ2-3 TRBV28 TGTGCCAGCAGTTTTCCGAGGACCAGCGGGAGAGGGGATACGCAGTATTTT CASSFPRTSGRGDTQYF
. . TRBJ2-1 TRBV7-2 TGTGCCAGCAGCCCTCTAGCGAATGAGCAGTTCTTC CASSPLANEQFF
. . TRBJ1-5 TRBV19 TGTGCCAGTAGGTTATCGGGGGGGAGAAGCAATCAGCCCCAGCATTTT CASRLSGGRSNQPQHF
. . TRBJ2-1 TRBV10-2 TGCGCCAGCAGTGCGCCTAATGTTGAGCAGTTCTTC CASSAPNVEQFF
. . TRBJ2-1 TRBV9 TGTGCCAGCAGCGCAAACTCCCCCACGGAGCAGTTCTTC CASSANSPTEQFF
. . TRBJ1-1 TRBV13 TGTGCCAGCAGCTTCTTGAACACTGAAGCTTTCTTT CASSFLNTEAFF
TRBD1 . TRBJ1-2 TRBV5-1 TGCGCCAGCAGCGACGGGACAGGGAACTATGGCTACACCTTC CASSDGTGNYGYTF
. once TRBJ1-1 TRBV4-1 TGCGCCAGCAGCAGACAGAACACTGAAGCTTTCTTT CASSRQNTEAFF
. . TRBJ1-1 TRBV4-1 TGCGCCAGCAGCCGGGGGGGCGGCCTTGAAGCTTTCTTT CASSRGGGLEAFF
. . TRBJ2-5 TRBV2 TGTGCCAGCAGACGGGCGGGATATGTAGAGACCCAGTACTTC CASRRAGYVETQYF
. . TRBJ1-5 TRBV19 TGTGCCAGTAGTATCTCTTACGGGTCTTATCAGCCCCAGCATTTT CASSISYGSYQPQHF
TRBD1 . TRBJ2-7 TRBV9 TGTGCCAGCAGCGCTGGACAGGGGGGCTACGAGCAGTACTTC CASSAGQGGYEQYF
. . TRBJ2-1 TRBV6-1 TGTGCCAGCAAGGCAGGGCGCTACTCCTACAATGAGCAGTTCTTC CASKAGRYSYNEQFF
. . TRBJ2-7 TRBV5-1 TGCGCCAGCAGCTTCAGGGCCGCAGCCCTCGGGGAGCAGTACTTC CASSFRAAALGEQYF
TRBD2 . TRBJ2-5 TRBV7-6 TGTGCCAGCAGCCCCCTACTAGCGGGGGCGCACCAAGAGACCCAGTACTTC CASSPLLAGAHQETQYF
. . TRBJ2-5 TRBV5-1 TGCGCCAGCAGGCCCCGGGTAGCGTCCCAAGAGACCCAGTACTTC CASRPRVASQETQYF
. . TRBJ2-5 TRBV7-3 TGTGCCAGCAGCTTAAGTGCGGGGCCCCAAGAGACCCAGTACTTC CASSLSAGPQETQYF
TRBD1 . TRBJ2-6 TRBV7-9 TGTGCCAGCAGCTTACCAGGGGGCTCCTCTGGGGCCAACGTCCTGACTTTC CASSLPGGSSGANVLTF
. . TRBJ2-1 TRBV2 TGTGCCACCCAAAGCGTATCCTACAATGAGCAGTTCTTC CATQSVSYNEQFF
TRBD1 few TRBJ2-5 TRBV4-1 TGCGCCAGCAGCCATGCTAAACAGGGGGAACGGGAGACCCAGTACTTC CASSHAKQGERETQYF
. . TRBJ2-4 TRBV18 TGTGCCAGCTCACCACCCCCCGGGACTGGCAAAAACATTCAGTACTTC CASSPPPGTGKNIQYF
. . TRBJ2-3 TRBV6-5 TGTGCCAGCAGTTACTGGCAGGGAACAGATACGCAGTATTTT CASSYWQGTDTQYF
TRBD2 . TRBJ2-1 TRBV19 TGTGCCAGTAGTGTTGGCGGGAGGGCCAACAATGAGCAGTTCTTC CASSVGGRANNEQFF
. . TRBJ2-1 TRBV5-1 TGCGCCAGCAGCTTGGTTGCGGAGTCTTCCTACAATGAGCAGTTCTTC CASSLVAESSYNEQFF
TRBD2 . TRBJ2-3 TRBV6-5 TGTGCCAGCAGCCCTAGCGGAAGCACAGATACGCAGTATTTT CASSPSGSTDTQYF
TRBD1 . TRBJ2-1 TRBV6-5 TGTGCCAGCAGTCAATCCGGGACAGGGGTCAGTGAGCAGTTCTTC CASSQSGTGVSEQFF
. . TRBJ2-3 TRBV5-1 TGCGCCAGCAGGCTACAGGGAACAGATACGCAGTATTTT CASRLQGTDTQYF
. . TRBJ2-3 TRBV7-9 TGTGCCAGCAGCTTAGCGTTGTCTGATACGCAGTATTTT CASSLALSDTQYF
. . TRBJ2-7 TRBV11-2 TGTGCCAGCAGCCCCCCGGCGGCTTCCTACGAGCAGTACTTC CASSPPAASYEQYF
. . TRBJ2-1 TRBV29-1 TGCAGCGTTAACGGCAAGTCGGCGGGTAAACAGGGGAGGTCCTACAATGAGCAGTTCTTC CSVNGKSAGKQGRSYNEQFF
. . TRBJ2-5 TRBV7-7 TGTGCTAGCAGCTTAGACTTCCAAGAGACCCAGTACTTC CASSLDFQETQYF
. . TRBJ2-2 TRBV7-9 TGTGCCAGCAGCCGCTGGACAGCGAACACCGGGGAGCTGTTTTTT CASSRWTANTGELFF
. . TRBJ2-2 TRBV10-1 TGCGCCAGCATTAGGCGGGGGGAGCTGTTTTTT CASIRRGELFF
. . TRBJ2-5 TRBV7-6 TGTGCCAGCAGCTTAGAGACGGAGGAGTTGGAGCAGTACTTC CASSLETEELEQYF
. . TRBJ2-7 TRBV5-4 TGTGCCAGCAGCTTGGCCGCTCTAGCCCCCAACGAGCAGTACTTC CASSLAALAPNEQYF